The 25 T cell receptor beta chains listed next were all sequenced from one sample in a study of cytomegalovirus exposure and HLA in healthy donors. The PCR was carried out with 60 Vbeta primers and 13 Jbeta primers. Generated by immunoSEQ multiplex PCR, the TCRdb table keeps only in-frame clones and is missing some. The sample yields around 100,000 clones, around 80% seen once. Sequencing was done on a sample of PBMCs. The source of these receptors is a female donor in good health and CMV-seropositive.

The chain recombines TRBV5-1 with TRBJ2-3; 11 bases are a match to TRBD2. V lost 0 bases to trimming and J lost 0 bases; unmatched junction nucleotides: 3. The CDR3 length is 17 residues. From germline, CDR1 is SGHRS and CDR2 YFSETQ. The CDR3 spells CASSLAGTSGSTDTQYF. Here the CDR3 DNA reads TGCGCCAGCAGCTTGGCTGGGACTAGCGGAAGCACAGATACGCAGTATTTT.

The chain employs TRBV4-2 and TRBJ1-4, with unresolved D. This CDR3 spans 16 amino acids. The ends were cut back, 0 bases at V and 2 bases at J, with 10 bases in the middle. Germline V gives CDR1 LGHNA, CDR2 YNFKEQ. The CDR3 loop reads CASSQERRSTNEKLFF. The CDR3 DNA sequence: TGTGCCAGCAGCCAAGAGAGGCGCAGCACTAATGAAAAACTGTTTTTT.

The chain joins TRBV18 to TRBJ2-7, with D tentatively TRBD1 (5 bases). This CDR3 spans 15 amino acids. Germline CDR1 reads KGHSH; CDR2 reads LQKENI. With 5 bases removed from V and 3 bases from J, the gap between germline ends came to 17 bases. CDR3 residues: CASSALTAPGYEQYF. The DNA of the CDR3 is TGTGCCAGCTCAGCCCTGACAGCTCCGGGCTACGAGCAGTACTTC.

The chain employs TRBV9 and TRBJ2-2; D is unresolved. Germline CDR1 is SGDLS and CDR2 is YYNGEE. V was shortened by 0 bases and J by 6 bases, with 9 bases between the two germline ends. This CDR3 has 14 residues. The CDR3 coding sequence is TGTGCCAGCAGCGTAGGAGTTACAGCCGGGGAGCTGTTTTTT. It encodes CASSVGVTAGELFF.

The rearrangement uses TRBV29-1 and TRBJ2-1; TRBD2 matches at 11 bases. V trimming: 5 bases; J trimming: 12 bases; junction bases outside the gene matches: 21. Germline CDR1 is SQVTM and CDR2 is ANQGSEA. The CDR3 has 17 amino acids. The CDR3: CSVITTLPTSGTVWQFF. The CDR3 DNA sequence: TGCAGCGTTATAACAACGCTACCGACTAGCGGGACAGTTTGGCAGTTCTTC.

The CDR3 region is CASLSPGQGGELFF. CDR3 sequence (DNA): TGTGCCAGCCTTTCCCCGGGCCAGGGCGGGGAGCTGTTTTTT. V gene TRBV27 combines with J gene TRBJ2-2, with a possible D match to TRBD1 (5 bases). The CDR3 has 14 residues. With 8 bases removed from V and 7 bases from J, the gap between germline ends came to 17 bases. Germline-derived CDR1 and CDR2 are MNHEY and SMNVEV (reference sequence).

The chain is built from TRBV4-1 and TRBJ2-7; tentatively, D is TRBD1 (5 bases). The CDR3 runs 13 residues. The V gene lost 4 bases and the J gene lost 2 bases, with 9 bases spanning the gap. Looked up from germline, CDR1 is MGHRA and CDR2 is YSYEKL. The CDR3 here is CASSRQTPYEQYF. The CDR3 nucleotides read TGCGCCAGCAGCCGACAGACTCCCTACGAGCAGTACTTC.

This chain uses TRBV7-9 with TRBJ1-5; perhaps TRBD1 as D (5 bases). Germline CDR1 reads SEHNR; CDR2 reads FQNEAQ (reference sequence). The V and J ends lost 2 bases and 10 bases respectively, with 15 bases between them. This CDR3 is 14 amino acids long. The CDR3 spells CASSLKGHGSPQHF. The CDR3 DNA sequence: TGTGCCAGCAGCTTAAAGGGGCATGGCAGCCCCCAGCATTTT. The variable domain in full, completed from reference TRBV7-9 and TRBJ1-5, reads DTGVSQNPRHKITKRGQNVTFRCDPISEHNRLYWYRQTLGQGPEFLTYFQNEAQLEKSRLLSDRFSAERPKGSFSTLEIQRTEQGDSAMYLCASSLKGHGSPQHFGDGTRLSIL.

The J gene is TRBJ2-7, the V gene TRBV6-1; TRBD2 matches 8 bases. The CDR3 contains 15 residues. Germline CDR1 MNHNS, CDR2 SASEGT. The J segment lost 7 bases and the V segment lost 1 base, leaving 9 bases of the junction unmatched. CDR3 DNA: TGTGCCAGCAGTGAAGTCCAGCGGGAGTGTAGGGAGCAGTACTTC. It translates to CASSEVQRECREQYF.

The V call is TRBV6-4, the J call TRBJ2-1; 14 bases are a match to TRBD2. The CDR3 sequence is 16 residues long. Germline V lookup: CDR1 MRHNA, CDR2 SNTAGT. V trimming: 4 bases; J trimming: 11 bases; junction bases outside the gene matches: 10. Here the CDR3 DNA reads TGTGCCAGCAGTGCCTCTGGGACTAGCGGGAGTAAAAAGCAGTTCTTC. Translating gives CASSASGTSGSKKQFF.

The chain's CDR3 is CASSPGGPGDGQPQHF. In nucleotides, the CDR3 is TGTGCCAGCAGCCCGGGCGGACCGGGGGATGGTCAGCCCCAGCATTTT. The chain has TRBV5-4 and TRBJ1-5, with D possibly TRBD1 on 5 matching bases. CDR1 and CDR2 from the germline V gene are SGHNT and YYREEE (reference sequence). The germline V and J ends were trimmed by 4 bases and 6 bases, with 20 bases remaining between them. The CDR3 is 16 residues long.

V gene TRBV6-1 combines with J gene TRBJ1-5; D gene ambiguous. Germline loops: CDR1 MNHNS, CDR2 SASEGT. This CDR3 comprises 16 residues. The V and J ends lost 2 bases and 0 bases respectively, with 11 bases between them. The CDR3 DNA follows: TGTGCCAGCAGTGAATTAGGCGGCAATAGCAATCAGCCCCAGCATTTT. It encodes CASSELGGNSNQPQHF.

J is TRBJ2-1 and V is TRBV5-4; no reliable D call. V shed 5 bases and J shed 0 bases, with 9 bases lying between them. Looked up from germline, CDR1 is SGHNT and CDR2 is YYREEE (reference sequence). CDR3 size: 14 residues. The DNA of the CDR3 is TGTGCCAGCAGTTCGGGTTACTCCTACAATGAGCAGTTCTTC. Its translation: CASSSGYSYNEQFF. Based on the CDR3 plus reference TRBV5-4 and TRBJ2-1, the full variable domain is ETGVTQSPTHLIKTRGQQVTLRCSSQSGHNTVSWYQQALGQGPQFIFQYYREEENGRGNFPPRFSGLQFPNYSSELNVNALELDDSALYLCASSSGYSYNEQFFGPGTRLTVL.

The rearrangement uses TRBV28 and TRBJ1-1, with a tentative D call TRBD1 (5 bases). V lost 6 bases and J lost 7, with 18 bases in between. Germline V CDR1 and CDR2: MDHEN, SYDVKM. This CDR3 spans 14 amino acids. CDR3 nucleotide sequence: TGTGCCAGCAGCCCCTTGGGGGGGTATGGTGAAGCTTTCTTT. This translates into CASSPLGGYGEAFF.

This chain uses TRBV19 with TRBJ1-1, with TRBD1 as a possible D gene (6 bases). CDR1 LNHDA and CDR2 SQIVND come from the germline V gene (reference sequence). CDR3 length: 13 residues. The V end lost 7 bases, the J end lost 4 bases, and 13 bases lay between the germline ends. The CDR3 protein is CASTLTGPTEAFF. The CDR3 nucleotides are TGTGCCAGTACCTTGACAGGCCCCACTGAAGCTTTCTTT.

In its sample, this clone was seen once. The genes are TRBV18 and TRBJ2-1; TRBD2 matches 13 bases. Trimming removed 6 bases from V and 6 bases from J; junction bases left unmatched: 5. CDR3 length equals 15 residues. Germline assignment: CDR1 KGHSH and CDR2 LQKENI. The CDR3 is CASSPTSGRTNEQFF. The CDR3 DNA reads as TGTGCCAGCTCTCCGACTAGCGGGAGGACCAATGAGCAGTTCTTC.

This clone appeared once. This CDR3 fails to terminate in the conserved phenylalanine or tryptophan, so it likely reflects a read error. It is unclear where the CDR3 begins or ends on the DNA, so no DNA is shown, and the CDR3 is as TCRdb lists it. This rearrangement joins TRBV9 to TRBJ1-4. The CDR3 region is 10 residues in length, termini included. Germline V gene lookup returns CDR1 SGDLS and CDR2 YYNGEE. The CDR3 spells CASSPQERSE.

V gene TRBV7-5 combines with J gene TRBJ1-5; TRBD1 reflects the table's D call only, with no check against the DNA. TRBV7-5 constitutes a pseudogene. The CDR3 consists of 17 residues. Written as DNA, the CDR3 is TGTGCCAGAAGCTTATTCCCCATGCCAGTTAGCAATCAGCCCCAGCATTTT. Translating it yields CARSLFPMPVSNQPQHF.

V gene TRBV5-4 combines with J gene TRBJ1-2; a possible D gene is TRBD1 (6 bases). From germline, CDR1 is SGHNT and CDR2 YYREEE (reference sequence). V shed 4 bases and J shed 2 bases, with 15 bases lying between them. The CDR3 is 15 residues long. CDR3 protein: CASSTGQAENYGYTF. The CDR3 bases are TGTGCCAGCAGCACGGGACAAGCAGAAAACTATGGCTACACCTTC.

Points on this clone: A junction end diverges from the germline sequence, so it may reflect a read error. V gene TRBV7-9 combines with J gene TRBJ2-6, with 7 bases fitting TRBD1. CDR1 is SEHNR, CDR2 FQNEAQ, per germline (reference sequence). The CDR3 is 18 amino acids. CDR3 DNA: TGTGCCAACAGCCCCGCGAAGGGGGCCTCGGCTGGGGCCAACGTCCTGACTTTC. Translating it yields CANSPAKGASAGANVLTF.

This chain uses TRBV28 with TRBJ2-5; D unresolved. The DNA matches TRBJ2-7 better at its end, which makes the J call doubtful. This CDR3 has 13 residues. Germline values: CDR1 MDHEN, CDR2 SYDVKM. CDR3 in amino acids: CASNPIDSYEQYF. The CDR3 nucleotides are TGTGCCAGCAACCCAATAGATAGCTACGAGCAGTACTTC.

The DNA for the CDR3 is TGTGCCAGCAGCTTAAACGGCGGGAGCGGCACAGATACGCAGTATTTT. It yields the protein CASSLNGGSGTDTQYF. The rearrangement joins TRBV7-8 to TRBJ2-3; TRBD2 matches 7 bases. Trimming took 2 bases from V and 1 from J; bases not matched to a gene: 6. Germline CDR1 reads SGHVS; CDR2 reads FQNEAQ. This CDR3 has 16 amino acids.

The chain couples TRBV30 to TRBJ1-5; 7 nucleotides line up with TRBD1. V was clipped by 4 bases and J by 3 bases; unmatched bases: 3. Germline assignment: CDR1 GTSNPN and CDR2 SVGIG (reference sequence). CDR3 length equals 13 residues. The CDR3 loop is CAWNRGSNQPQHF. For the CDR3, the DNA is TGTGCCTGGAACAGGGGCTCCAATCAGCCCCAGCATTTT. The whole variable domain, filled in from reference TRBV30 and TRBJ1-5, reads SQTIHQWPATLVQPVGSPLSLECTVEGTSNPNLYWYRQAAGRGLQLLFYSVGIGQISSEVPQNLSASRPQDRQFILSSKKLLLSDSGFYLCAWNRGSNQPQHFGDGTRLSIL.

This chain joins TRBV7-2 and TRBJ1-4; D is uncertain. V was shortened by 5 bases and J by 5 bases, with 9 bases between the two germline ends. CDR1 and CDR2 (germline): SGHTA, FQGNSA. The CDR3 has 13 amino acids. In DNA form, the CDR3 reads TGTGCCAGCAGCGGCAGACTAAATGAAAAACTGTTTTTT. Translating gives CASSGRLNEKLFF.

The rearrangement uses TRBV29-1 and TRBJ2-3; D call uncertain. This CDR3 contains 13 residues. Germline CDR1 is SQVTM and CDR2 is ANQGSEA. V gave up 5 bases and J gave up 2 bases, with 11 bases separating them. CDR3 protein: CSVSLASTDTQYF. The CDR3 nucleotides read TGCAGCGTTTCCTTAGCCTCCACAGATACGCAGTATTTT.